This T cell receptor (beta chain) is from a study of T and B cells in COVID-19 patients. The CDR3 totals 11 residues. V dropped 7 bases and J dropped 6 bases, with 10 bases sitting between them. Germline lookup yields CDR1 SQVTM and CDR2 ANQGSEA. Multiplex PCR with BIOMED2 TRB-A/B primer pools amplified TRB rearrangements. Each CDR3 protein gets one entry after TCRdb re-called the multiplex PCR reads with MiXCR. This table has around 23,000 distinct CDR3 sequences, around 28% appearing once. This clonotype was seen once. TRB was amplified from about 260-540 ng of blood genomic DNA. V is TRBV29-1 and J is TRBJ1-5; a weak D match, TRBD1 (5 bases). The specimen was blood. The TCR comes from a human donor who had recovered from COVID-19. The CDR3 DNA follows: TGCAGCGGCAGGGAGGGTCAGCCCCAGCATTTT. Translated, it gives CSGREGQPQHF.